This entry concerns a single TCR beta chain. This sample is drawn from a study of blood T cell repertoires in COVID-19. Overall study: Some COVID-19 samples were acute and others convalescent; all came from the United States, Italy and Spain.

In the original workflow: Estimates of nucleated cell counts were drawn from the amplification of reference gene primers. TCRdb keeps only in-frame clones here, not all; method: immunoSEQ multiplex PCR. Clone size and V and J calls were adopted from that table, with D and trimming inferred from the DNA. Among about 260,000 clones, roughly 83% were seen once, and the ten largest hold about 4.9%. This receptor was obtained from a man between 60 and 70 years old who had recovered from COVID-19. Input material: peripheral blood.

The CDR3, as DNA: TGTGCCAGCAGTTACGCAGGGGCCTATGGCTACACCTTC. Translating gives CASSYAGAYGYTF. The rearrangement uses TRBV6-2 or TRBV6-3 and TRBJ1-2, with D perhaps TRBD1 (6 bases). This CDR3 has 13 amino acids. Between the trimmed V and J ends, which lost 2 bases and 4 bases, there was a span of 8 bases. CDR1 is MNHEY and CDR2 is SVGEGT in the germline V gene.